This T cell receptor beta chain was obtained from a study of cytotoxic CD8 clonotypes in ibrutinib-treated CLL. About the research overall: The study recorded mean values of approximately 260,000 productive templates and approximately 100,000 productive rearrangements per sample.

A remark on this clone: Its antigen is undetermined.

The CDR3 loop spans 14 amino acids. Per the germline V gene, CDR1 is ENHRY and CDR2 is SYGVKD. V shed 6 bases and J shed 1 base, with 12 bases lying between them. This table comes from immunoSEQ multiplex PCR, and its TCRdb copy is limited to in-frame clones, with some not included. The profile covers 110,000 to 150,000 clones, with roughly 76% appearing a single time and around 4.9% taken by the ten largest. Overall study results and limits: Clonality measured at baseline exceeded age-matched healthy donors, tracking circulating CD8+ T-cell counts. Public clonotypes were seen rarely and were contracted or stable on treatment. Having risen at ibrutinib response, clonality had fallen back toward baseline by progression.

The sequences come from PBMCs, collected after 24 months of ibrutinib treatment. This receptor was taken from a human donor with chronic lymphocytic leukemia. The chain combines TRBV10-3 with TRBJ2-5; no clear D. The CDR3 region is CAISRGPVQETQYF. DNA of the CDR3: TGTGCCATCAGCCGAGGACCAGTCCAAGAGACCCAGTACTTC.